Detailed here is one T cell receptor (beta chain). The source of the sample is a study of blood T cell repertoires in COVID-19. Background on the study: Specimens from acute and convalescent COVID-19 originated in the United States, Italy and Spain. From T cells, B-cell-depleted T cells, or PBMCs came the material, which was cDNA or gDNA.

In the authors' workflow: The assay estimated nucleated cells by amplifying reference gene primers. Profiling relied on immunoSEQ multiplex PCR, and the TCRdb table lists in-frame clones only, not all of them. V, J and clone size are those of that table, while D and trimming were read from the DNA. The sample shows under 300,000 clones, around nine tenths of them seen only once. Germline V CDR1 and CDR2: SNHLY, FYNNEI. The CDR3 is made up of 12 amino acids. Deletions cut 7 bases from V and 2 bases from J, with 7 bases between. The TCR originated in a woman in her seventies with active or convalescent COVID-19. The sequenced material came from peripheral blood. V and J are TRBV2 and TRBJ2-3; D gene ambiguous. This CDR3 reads CASNKDTDTQYF. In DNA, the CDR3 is TGTGCCAGCAACAAAGACACAGATACGCAGTATTTT.